This entry describes one TCR beta chain. The data belong to a study of blood T cell repertoires in COVID-19. Looking at the study overall: The samples span acute and convalescent COVID-19 from the United States, Italy and Spain.

CDR3 length: 16 residues. Germline-derived CDR1 and CDR2 are LGHNT and FRNRAP. Trimming took 2 bases from V and 0 from J, leaving 11 bases between them. In the source study's methods: Amplified reference gene primers provided the basis for estimating nucleated cell counts. The repertoire was sequenced with immunoSEQ multiplex PCR; TCRdb's copy has only in-frame clones and lacks some. That table furnishes V, J and clone size, whereas the DNA furnished D and trimming. The table lists 300,000 to 400,000 clones, about 87% of them singletons. Followed over time, Seattle patients had been enrolled while infection was active.

The specimen was peripheral blood. The J gene is TRBJ1-5, the V gene TRBV12-5; D is ambiguous. The receptor was derived from a woman under 40 with COVID-19, enrolled during active disease. The CDR3 protein is CASGLKTEYSNQPQHF. CDR3 sequence (DNA): TGTGCTAGTGGTTTGAAGACGGAGTATAGCAATCAGCCCCAGCATTTT.